Listed here are 32 T cell receptor beta chains from one sample, sequenced in a study of T-cell memory formation after mild COVID-19. Using its own MiXCR run on the 5' RACE reads, TCRdb lists one record per CDR3 protein. The repertoire holds some 300,000 distinct CDR3 sequences, roughly 19% seen once, with 21% in the top ten. Sequenced input: PBMCs or a T cell subset sorted from them (not recorded which). These receptors were obtained from a man aged 18 to 29 who had mild COVID-19 (a few samples of this study predate the infection). Cell type and time point are not known.

The genes are TRBV5-1 and TRBJ2-2; TRBD1 matches 8 bases. Losses at the gene ends were 3 bases for V and 5 bases for J; bases not matched to a gene: 12. The CDR3 extends over 17 amino acids. From germline, CDR1 is SGHRS and CDR2 YFSETQ. CDR3: CASSSTGTGGGTGELFF. The CDR3 region has the DNA TGCGCCAGCAGCTCCACCGGGACAGGCGGCGGGACCGGGGAGCTGTTTTTT.

Ten or more counts support this clonotype. V and J are TRBV29-1 and TRBJ1-1; 9 positions match TRBD1. This CDR3 has 14 amino acids. V was clipped by 4 bases and J by 4 bases; unmatched bases: 7. Looked up from germline, CDR1 is SQVTM and CDR2 is ANQGSEA. The CDR3 sequence is CSVVLLQGATEAFF. Written as DNA, the CDR3 is TGCAGCGTTGTACTTCTACAGGGGGCCACTGAAGCTTTCTTT.

At least ten counts were recorded for this clonotype. This chain uses TRBV4-3 with TRBJ1-1, with TRBD1 identical over 7 bases. The CDR3 consists of 15 residues. The germline V gene has CDR1 LGHNA and CDR2 YSLEER. V gave up 0 bases and J gave up 6 bases; unmatched junction bases: 7. In nucleotides, the CDR3 is TGCGCCAGCAGCCAAGATATCCCGGGGACAGCTGAAGCTTTCTTT. Its protein product is CASSQDIPGTAEAFF.

This clonotype was observed a few times. The gene calls are TRBV5-1 and TRBJ1-4; TRBD1 matches at 9 bases. The CDR3 runs to 15 residues. The ends lost 4 bases at V and 7 bases at J; junction bases unmatched: 8. Germline V gene lookup returns CDR1 SGHRS and CDR2 YFSETQ. The CDR3 nucleotides read TGCGCCAGCAGCGCCACAGGGGGCGTCAGTGAAAAACTGTTTTTT. As protein: CASSATGGVSEKLFF.

A few counts support this clonotype. The V gene is TRBV7-2, the J gene TRBJ1-2, with D unresolved. The CDR3 covers 15 residues. V was shortened by 1 base and J by 14 bases, with 23 bases between the two germline ends. Germline lookup yields CDR1 SGHTA and CDR2 FQGNSA. The CDR3: CASSLVAGQGMATTF. The CDR3, as DNA: TGTGCCAGCAGCTTAGTGGCAGGCCAAGGTATGGCTACAACCTTC.

The chain employs TRBV19 and TRBJ1-1; a possible D gene is TRBD1 (6 bases). CDR1 and CDR2 (germline): LNHDA, SQIVND (reference sequence). Between the trimmed V and J ends, which lost 4 bases and 1 base, there was a span of 13 bases. There are 15 residues in the CDR3. Written as DNA, the CDR3 is TGTGCCAGTAGTACCGAGTGGGGGGCGAACACTGAAGCTTTCTTT. Protein sequence: CASSTEWGANTEAFF.

This clonotype was recorded a few times. The chain couples TRBV6-5 to TRBJ1-2, with unresolved D. Per the germline V gene, CDR1 is MNHEY and CDR2 is SVGAGI. V was trimmed by 2 bases and J by 4 bases, leaving 11 bases between them. The CDR3 contains 14 residues. The CDR3 DNA reads as TGTGCCAGCAGTTACAGCCCGGGTGGCTATGGCTACACCTTC. Translating gives CASSYSPGGYGYTF.

This clonotype was seen just once. The chain couples TRBV18 to TRBJ2-5, with D possibly TRBD1 on 6 matching bases. The germline gives CDR1 KGHSH, CDR2 LQKENI. V lost 6 bases and J lost 2, with 10 bases in between. This CDR3 has 13 amino acids. The CDR3 coding sequence is TGTGCCAGCTCCCCAGGGGTACAAGAGACCCAGTACTTC. This codes for CASSPGVQETQYF.

This clonotype turned up a few times. J is TRBJ2-7 and V is TRBV7-9; TRBD2 matches at 7 bases. J gave up 6 bases and V 0 bases, and 11 bases lay outside the gene matches. The CDR3 is made up of 16 amino acids. Germline V gene sequence: CDR1 SEHNR, CDR2 FQNEAQ (reference sequence). The CDR3, as DNA: TGTGCCAGCAGCTTAGCGTGGGGGGGTTCAGGCTCCGAGCAGTACTTC. Residues: CASSLAWGGSGSEQYF.

J is TRBJ2-3 and V is TRBV28; D is undetermined. Trimming left V 5 bases short and J 5 bases short, with 17 bases between. Germline CDR1 is MDHEN and CDR2 is SYDVKM. The CDR3 loop spans 15 amino acids. The CDR3 sequence: CASSRHTLGRDTQYF. The CDR3 region has the DNA TGTGCCAGCAGTCGCCATACTTTGGGTAGAGATACGCAGTATTTT.

This chain joins TRBV18 and TRBJ2-7; D ambiguous. The V and J ends lost 5 bases and 6 bases respectively, with 8 bases between them. There are 11 residues in the CDR3. Germline V gene data show CDR1 as KGHSH and CDR2 as LQKENI. The CDR3 nucleotides read TGTGCCAGCTCATCAAGTCGCGAGCAGTACTTC. Protein sequence: CASSSSREQYF.

The genes are TRBV28 and TRBJ2-2; perhaps TRBD2 as D (5 bases). This CDR3 contains 14 residues. The germline CDR1 and CDR2 sequences are MDHEN and SYDVKM. The V end lost 7 bases, the J end lost 4 bases, and 13 bases lay between the germline ends. Written as DNA, the CDR3 is TGTGCCAGCACAGGCGCCCGGGGCACCGGGGAGCTGTTTTTT. This encodes CASTGARGTGELFF.

The rearrangement links TRBV6-2 or TRBV6-3 to TRBJ1-5; unclear D gene. Looked up from germline, CDR1 is MNHEY and CDR2 is SVGEGT. The V end was cut by 8 bases, the J end by 6 bases, with 8 bases between. The CDR3 spans 11 residues. CDR3 amino acids: CASGFFQPQHF. CDR3 sequence (DNA): TGTGCCAGCGGCTTCTTTCAGCCCCAGCATTTT.

The chain joins TRBV5-1 to TRBJ2-3; 7 bases match TRBD2. The V gene end was trimmed by 0 bases and the J gene end by 2 bases; junction bases not matched to a gene: 9. The CDR3 length is 17 residues. Germline CDR1 SGHRS, CDR2 YFSETQ. This CDR3 reads CASSLAVTGGLTDTQYF. The CDR3 DNA reads TGCGCCAGCAGCTTGGCTGTTACGGGGGGACTCACAGATACGCAGTATTTT.

V usage is TRBV4-1 and J usage is TRBJ1-2, with D perhaps TRBD1 (5 bases). Germline CDR1 and CDR2: MGHRA and YSYEKL. The germline V and J ends were trimmed by 2 bases and 0 bases, with 7 bases remaining between them. The length of the CDR3 is 14 residues. The CDR3 region is CASSQQGSNYGYTF. CDR3 DNA sequence: TGCGCCAGCAGCCAACAGGGATCTAACTATGGCTACACCTTC.

There are a few counts of this clonotype. The V call is TRBV7-9, the J call TRBJ1-4, with TRBD1 identical over 12 bases. This CDR3 comprises 15 residues. V was pared by 3 bases and J by 8 bases, with 4 bases of the junction left unmatched. Germline V gives CDR1 SEHNR, CDR2 FQNEAQ (reference sequence). CDR3 in DNA: TGTGCCAGCAGCTTGGACGGGACAGGGGGCGAAAAACTGTTTTTT. Residues: CASSLDGTGGEKLFF. Full variable domain (missing parts from reference TRBV7-9 and TRBJ1-4): DTGVSQNPRHKITKRGQNVTFRCDPISEHNRLYWYRQTLGQGPEFLTYFQNEAQLEKSRLLSDRFSAERPKGSFSTLEIQRTEQGDSAMYLCASSLDGTGGEKLFFGSGTQLSVL.

This sequence joins TRBV6-5 and TRBJ1-2; D call uncertain. CDR1 and CDR2 from the germline V gene are MNHEY and SVGAGI. V was pared by 5 bases and J by 4 bases, with 8 bases between. This CDR3 contains 12 residues. The CDR3 protein is CASSQSGYGYTF. DNA of the CDR3: TGTGCCAGCAGTCAGTCTGGCTATGGCTACACCTTC.

V and J are TRBV5-1 and TRBJ1-6; 11 bases are a match to TRBD1. CDR1 SGHRS and CDR2 YFSETQ come from the germline V gene. Germline trimming cut 4 bases from V and 9 bases from J; bases unmatched to any gene: 6. The length of the CDR3 is 15 residues. CDR3 in amino acids: CASSPEGTGGSPLHF. The CDR3 DNA reads TGCGCCAGCAGCCCGGAGGGGACAGGGGGTTCACCCCTCCACTTT.

This rearrangement joins TRBV6-6 to TRBJ1-5, with D unresolved. Germline V CDR1 and CDR2: MNHNY, SVGAGI (reference sequence). Trimming pared 4 bases from V and 2 bases from J, leaving 9 bases between. This CDR3 is 14 amino acids long. CDR3 protein: CASSSSWGNQPQHF. DNA of the CDR3: TGTGCCAGCAGTTCCTCATGGGGCAATCAGCCCCAGCATTTT.

This sequence joins TRBV7-2 and TRBJ2-3; unclear D gene. The CDR3 loop spans 15 amino acids. CDR1 and CDR2 from the germline V gene are SGHTA and FQGNSA. The V gene lost 5 bases and the J gene lost 1 base, with 13 bases spanning the gap. This CDR3 reads CASSEKKGGTDTQYF. CDR3 coding DNA: TGTGCCAGCAGCGAGAAAAAAGGAGGCACAGATACGCAGTATTTT.

The V call is TRBV4-1, the J call TRBJ1-3; tentative D call: TRBD1 (5 bases). With 0 bases removed from V and 4 bases from J, the gap between germline ends came to 13 bases. CDR3 length equals 16 residues. Germline-derived CDR1 and CDR2 are MGHRA and YSYEKL. This chain's CDR3 is CASSQEGAGGGNTIYF. CDR3 DNA: TGCGCCAGCAGCCAAGAAGGAGCCGGGGGGGGAAACACCATATATTTT.

This clonotype was observed a handful of times. The chain has TRBV6-2 or TRBV6-3 and TRBJ2-5, with 7 bases that match TRBD1. Germline CDR1 is MNHEY and CDR2 is SVGEGT. This CDR3 region has 14 residues. The V and J ends lost 5 bases and 4 bases, in that order; junction bases with no gene match: 7. CDR3 DNA sequence: TGTGCCAGCAGTCAGACAGGGAAGAGAGAGACCCAGTACTTC. It codes for CASSQTGKRETQYF.

This clonotype appeared a few times. The chain is built from TRBV12-3 or TRBV12-4 and TRBJ1-2, with unresolved D. The CDR3 is 10 amino acids. The ends were cut back, 5 bases at V and 8 bases at J, with 6 bases in the middle. CDR3 DNA: TGTGCCAGCAGTGGCGTCGGCTACACCTTC. Its protein is CASSGVGYTF.

The chain couples TRBV19 to TRBJ1-5, with D possibly matching TRBD1 (5 bases). Germline V CDR1 and CDR2: LNHDA, SQIVND (reference sequence). V lost 8 bases, J lost 1 base, and 12 bases lay in between. The CDR3 contains 14 residues. DNA for the CDR3: TGTGCCAGTTCGACCAGGGTGAGCAATCAGCCCCAGCATTTT. It yields the protein CASSTRVSNQPQHF.

In its sample, this clonotype was seen a few times. This sequence joins TRBV7-9 and TRBJ1-1; perhaps TRBD1 as D (6 bases). The V and J ends lost 1 base and 5 bases respectively, with 14 bases between them. Germline lookup yields CDR1 SEHNR and CDR2 FQNEAQ (reference sequence). The CDR3 is 15 amino acids. CDR3 nucleotide sequence: TGTGCCAGCAGCTTAGGAGCCCCAGGGGTAACTGAAGCTTTCTTT. It translates to CASSLGAPGVTEAFF.

This chain joins TRBV5-1 and TRBJ2-3; D perhaps matches TRBD2 (5 bases). V was cut by 3 bases and J by 0 bases, with 11 bases left in between. CDR1 SGHRS and CDR2 YFSETQ come from the germline V gene. The CDR3 loop spans 15 amino acids. Here the CDR3 reads CASSSGAVSTDTQYF. CDR3 nucleotides: TGCGCCAGCAGCTCCGGAGCGGTGAGCACAGATACGCAGTATTTT. Drawing the rest from reference TRBV5-1 and TRBJ2-3, the complete variable domain is KAGVTQTPRYLIKTRGQQVTLSCSPISGHRSVSWYQQTPGQGLQFLFEYFSETQRNKGNFPGRFSGRQFSNSRSEMNVSTLELGDSALYLCASSSGAVSTDTQYFGPGTRLTVL.

This clonotype has just a few counts. V and J are TRBV11-2 and TRBJ2-7, with D perhaps assigned TRBD1 or TRBD2 (5 bases each). The ends were cut back, 5 bases at V and 4 bases at J, with 27 bases in the middle. Germline V gene data show CDR1 as SGHAT and CDR2 as FQNNGV. The CDR3 sequence is 18 residues long. The CDR3 DNA sequence: TGTGCCAGCAGCGCCCCAACGGTTCCGGGGCCCCAACTTTACGAGCAGTACTTC. Protein sequence: CASSAPTVPGPQLYEQYF.

This chain joins TRBV28 and TRBJ1-1; D is unresolved. V lost 8 bases to trimming and J lost 0 bases, with 4 bases between them. In germline, CDR1 is MDHEN, CDR2 SYDVKM. This CDR3 has 11 residues. CDR3 loop: CASQLNTEAFF. CDR3 nucleotide sequence: TGTGCCAGCCAGCTGAACACTGAAGCTTTCTTT.

The table lists this clonotype with a few counts. The chain is built from TRBV7-2 and TRBJ2-3; 7 bases are a match to TRBD1. This CDR3 spans 14 amino acids. Germline assignment: CDR1 SGHTA and CDR2 FQGNSA. Germline trimming cut 5 bases from V and 1 base from J; bases unmatched to any gene: 3. DNA of the CDR3: TGTGCCAGCAGCGTTGGACAGGGCACAGATACGCAGTATTTT. Residues: CASSVGQGTDTQYF.

This chain links TRBV12-3 or TRBV12-4 with TRBJ2-2, with D possibly matching TRBD2 (6 bases). The CDR3 covers 15 residues. V was clipped by 5 bases and J by 4 bases, with 14 bases between them. CDR3 amino acids: CASSIAGTFTGELFF. The DNA for the CDR3 is TGTGCCAGCAGTATCGCCGGGACTTTCACCGGGGAGCTGTTTTTT.

The chain has TRBV5-1 and TRBJ2-2; perhaps TRBD1 as D (5 bases). The germline CDR1 and CDR2 sequences are SGHRS and YFSETQ. Trimming shortened V by 4 bases and J by 7 bases, and 17 bases separated the two germline ends. This CDR3 contains 15 residues. The DNA for the CDR3 is TGCGCCAGCAGCCTGGGGCAGGTGGTCGGCGGGGAGCTGTTTTTT. This gives the protein CASSLGQVVGGELFF. Drawing the rest from reference TRBV5-1 and TRBJ2-2, the complete variable domain is KAGVTQTPRYLIKTRGQQVTLSCSPISGHRSVSWYQQTPGQGLQFLFEYFSETQRNKGNFPGRFSGRQFSNSRSEMNVSTLELGDSALYLCASSLGQVVGGELFFGEGSRLTVL.

This chain links TRBV5-1 with TRBJ1-4, with D possibly TRBD1 on 6 matching bases. Germline lookup yields CDR1 SGHRS and CDR2 YFSETQ. The CDR3 totals 14 residues. V was cut by 1 base and J by 8 bases, with 12 bases left in between. CDR3 protein: CASSLQGRDEKLFF. CDR3 coding DNA: TGCGCCAGCAGCTTGCAGGGGAGGGACGAAAAACTGTTTTTT.